This TCR beta chain was identified in a study of monozygotic twins with inflammatory bowel disease. General study findings and limits: No one strong IBD-associated signal or clonotype was supported.

Molecular identifiers with 6-nucleotide sample barcodes were added during cDNA synthesis via template switching. After re-calling the 5' RACE reads, TCRdb lists one entry per CDR3 protein, DNA absent. This table lists some 190,000 distinct CDR3 sequences. To note about this clonotype: Its cognate antigen is unknown.

CDR1 and CDR2 (germline): GTSNPN, SVGIG (reference sequence). There are 14 residues in the CDR3. The source is a human donor with ulcerative colitis or Crohn's disease, or a healthy co-twin of an affected twin (not recorded which). The sample was blood. The chain is built from TRBV30 and TRBJ2-1; lacking DNA, the TRBD2 call made by TCRdb goes unchecked. The CDR3 loop reads CAWNQLGTYNEQFF.